These 25 T cell receptor beta chains originate from one sample sequenced in a study of blood T cell repertoires in COVID-19. Assay used: immunoSEQ multiplex PCR; TCRdb lists only in-frame clones, some missing. The sample carries a few hundred thousand clones, roughly 85% recorded once. Sequencing was done on a sample of PBMCs or T cells enriched from blood (not recorded which). The source is a woman between 45 and 65 years old who had recovered from COVID-19.

To note about this clone: Other DNA sequences within the sample encode an identical CDR3. The chain joins TRBV5-1 to TRBJ2-1, with D perhaps TRBD2 (5 bases). In germline, CDR1 is SGHRS, CDR2 YFSETQ. V lost 1 base to trimming and J lost 1 base, with 9 bases between them. The CDR3 sequence is 15 residues long. This CDR3 is CASSLRGSSYNEQFF. CDR3 DNA: TGCGCCAGCAGCTTGCGAGGGTCATCCTACAATGAGCAGTTCTTC.

The CDR3 protein is CASSYGGGRTYEQYF. The CDR3 DNA reads TGTGCCAGCAGTTACGGGGGCGGGAGAACGTACGAGCAGTACTTC. This rearrangement joins TRBV6-5 to TRBJ2-7; perhaps TRBD2 as D (7 bases). V gave up 2 bases and J gave up 4 bases, with 15 bases separating them. The CDR3 is 15 amino acids. Per the germline V gene, CDR1 is MNHEY and CDR2 is SVGAGI.

This clone was recorded once. The chain uses TRBV20-1 and TRBJ1-5; D uncertain. CDR1 is DFQATT, CDR2 SNEGSKA, per germline (reference sequence). The CDR3 is 11 amino acids. Trimming shortened V by 4 bases and J by 11 bases, and 12 bases separated the two germline ends. The DNA of the CDR3 is TGCAGTGCTAAAGACCGGGATACCCAGCATTTT. As protein: CSAKDRDTQHF.

This clone has only one observation. V is TRBV2 and J is TRBJ1-1; no clear D. CDR1 SNHLY and CDR2 FYNNEI come from the germline V gene. The V end lost 7 bases, the J end lost 5 bases, and 17 bases lay between the germline ends. The CDR3 is 14 residues long. The DNA of the CDR3 is TGTGCCAGCAATTCTATCAGTTCCGGGACTGAAGCTTTCTTT. It is translated as CASNSISSGTEAFF.

The chain combines TRBV28 with TRBJ1-3, with D perhaps matching TRBD1 (6 bases). The germline V gene has CDR1 MDHEN and CDR2 SYDVKM. The V end lost 3 bases, the J end lost 4 bases, and 7 bases lay between the germline ends. The CDR3 is 13 residues long. The CDR3 loop reads CASSLGHGNTIYF. The CDR3 DNA reads TGTGCCAGCAGTTTGGGACACGGAAACACCATATATTTT. Supplemented by reference TRBV28 and TRBJ1-3, the full variable domain reads DVKVTQSSRYLVKRTGEKVFLECVQDMDHENMFWYRQDPGLGLRLIYFSYDVKMKEKGDIPEGYSVSREKKERFSLILESASTNQTSMYLCASSLGHGNTIYFGEGSWLTVV.

The gene calls are TRBV5-1 and TRBJ1-1; TRBD1 aligns across 8 bases. In germline, CDR1 is SGHRS, CDR2 YFSETQ. This CDR3 is built from 14 residues. Germline trimming cut 5 bases from V and 0 bases from J; bases unmatched to any gene: 3. The CDR3 loop is CASSNRGVNTEAFF. CDR3 DNA: TGCGCCAGCAGTAACAGGGGGGTGAACACTGAAGCTTTCTTT.

This chain uses TRBV19 with TRBJ1-6, with 7 bases fitting TRBD1. The CDR3 length is 14 residues. V lost 3 bases, J lost 8 bases, and 4 bases stayed unmatched. The germline V gene has CDR1 LNHDA and CDR2 SQIVND (reference sequence). CDR3 sequence (DNA): TGTGCCAGTAGTATCCCAGGGGGAGATTCACCCCTCCACTTT. It encodes CASSIPGGDSPLHF.

This clone was seen only a few times. This sequence joins TRBV29-1 and TRBJ1-1; 10 nucleotides align to TRBD1. V lost 5 bases and J lost 8; bases outside the gene matches: 2. Germline lookup yields CDR1 SQVTM and CDR2 ANQGSEA. The CDR3 runs to 11 residues. CDR3 DNA: TGCAGCGTTCGGGACAGGGGCGAAGCTTTCTTT. It encodes CSVRDRGEAFF.

This rearrangement joins TRBV9 to TRBJ2-5; weak D call: TRBD1 (5 bases). This CDR3 is built from 16 residues. The V gene's germline CDR1 is SGDLS and CDR2 YYNGEE. V was pared by 4 bases and J by 2 bases, with 18 bases between. The DNA of the CDR3 is TGTGCCAGCAGCAAAAGGGGCGGAGTGGGGCAAGAGACCCAGTACTTC. Translated, it gives CASSKRGGVGQETQYF.

This clone showed up just once. The CDR3 bases are TGTGCCAGCAGCCAAGCGGGGGGACGAAACACCATATATTTT. It yields the protein CASSQAGGRNTIYF. The rearrangement uses TRBV3-1 (or the pseudogene TRBV3-2) and TRBJ1-3; TRBD1 might be the D (5 bases). Germline CDR1 reads LGHDT; CDR2 reads YNNKEL (reference sequence). The CDR3 length is 14 residues. The V end was cut by 1 base, the J end by 5 bases, with 9 bases between.

The chain has TRBV27 and TRBJ2-5, with a possible D match to TRBD1 (6 bases). The CDR3 loop spans 14 amino acids. Trimming took off 6 bases at V and 3 bases at J, with 14 bases between the two ends. The germline CDR1 and CDR2 sequences are MNHEY and SMNVEV (reference sequence). CDR3 in DNA: TGTGCCAGCAGAACCCTCAGGGGAGAAGAGACCCAGTACTTC. Translation gives CASRTLRGEETQYF.

About this clone: The sample carries other DNA sequences with the same CDR3. The chain recombines TRBV18 with TRBJ2-1; D is possibly TRBD1 (6 bases). V was cut by 1 base and J by 5 bases, with 9 bases left in between. This CDR3 is 14 amino acids long. The germline V gene encodes CDR1 KGHSH and CDR2 LQKENI. CDR3 in DNA: TGTGCCAGCTCACCACGGACAGCCGACAATGAGCAGTTCTTC. Translating gives CASSPRTADNEQFF.

This clone has only one observation. The V call is TRBV2, the J call TRBJ2-7; a weak D match, TRBD1 (6 bases). Trimming pared 7 bases from V and 2 bases from J, leaving 15 bases between. The length of the CDR3 is 14 residues. CDR1 is SNHLY and CDR2 is FYNNEI in the germline V gene. CDR3 region: CASTVDKGAYEQYF. The CDR3 DNA reads TGTGCCAGCACCGTCGATAAGGGGGCCTACGAGCAGTACTTC.

The chain employs TRBV10-3 and TRBJ2-2; a weak D match, TRBD1 (6 bases). Per germline, CDR1 ENHRY and CDR2 SYGVKD. Trimming stripped 10 bases from V and 4 bases from J, with 16 bases between. This CDR3 is 14 amino acids long. The CDR3 DNA sequence: TGTGCCAGCCGGACAGTCGAGACCACCGGGGAGCTGTTTTTT. Translated: CASRTVETTGELFF.

V gene TRBV3-1 (or the pseudogene TRBV3-2) combines with J gene TRBJ2-1; TRBD2 matches at 7 bases. This CDR3 is 12 amino acids long. Looked up from germline, CDR1 is LGHDT and CDR2 is YNNKEL (reference sequence). The junction had 8 bases not matched to a gene; V was cut back by 3 bases and J by 15 bases. The CDR3: CASSHSGGTRFF. CDR3 sequence (DNA): TGTGCCAGCAGCCACTCGGGAGGAACGCGGTTCTTC.

The CDR3 DNA is TGTGCCAGCCGAGTCGGGACTAGCGGGGGTGAGCAGTTCTTC. It yields the protein CASRVGTSGGEQFF. The chain recombines TRBV27 with TRBJ2-1, with 14 bases identical to TRBD2. Germline CDR1 and CDR2: MNHEY and SMNVEV (reference sequence). Unmatched junction bases numbered 6, after V lost 8 bases and J lost 9 bases. CDR3 length equals 14 residues.

This chain's CDR3 is CAIAGTGVNEQFF. CDR3 in DNA: TGTGCCATCGCCGGGACAGGGGTTAATGAGCAGTTCTTC. This chain links TRBV27 with TRBJ2-1, with 10 bases identical to TRBD1. CDR1 is MNHEY and CDR2 is SMNVEV in the germline V gene (reference sequence). The CDR3 is made up of 13 amino acids. V lost 10 bases, J lost 7 bases, and 7 bases stayed unmatched.

This clone was recorded only once. The chain uses TRBV7-3 and TRBJ2-5; D remains unclear. The CDR3 sequence is 14 residues long. CDR1 is SGHTA and CDR2 is FQGTGA in the germline V gene. V lost 5 bases, J lost 5 bases, and 15 bases lay in between. The CDR3 loop is CASSNSGVPETQYF. CDR3 bases: TGTGCCAGCAGCAACTCCGGAGTTCCGGAGACCCAGTACTTC.

This clone was seen more than once but under ten times. The chain joins TRBV19 to TRBJ1-5, with a weak D call TRBD1 (6 bases). The CDR3 length is 15 residues. Germline assignment: CDR1 LNHDA and CDR2 SQIVND (reference sequence). V was pared by 3 bases and J by 1 base, with 10 bases between. CDR3: CASSMTGKSNQPQHF. For the CDR3, the DNA is TGTGCCAGTAGTATGACAGGAAAAAGCAATCAGCCCCAGCATTTT.

This clone is a singleton in its sample. The rearrangement uses TRBV4-2 and TRBJ2-3, with TRBD2 identical over 9 bases. Germline values: CDR1 LGHNA, CDR2 YNFKEQ. CDR3 length equals 17 residues. Losses at the gene ends were 6 bases for V and 3 bases for J; bases not matched to a gene: 13. The CDR3 DNA reads as TGTGCCAGCAGGCCAAGGGCGAGCGGGAGGACTACAGATACGCAGTATTTT. Translated: CASRPRASGRTTDTQYF.

In its sample, this clone was seen once. The gene calls are TRBV15 and TRBJ1-1; 9 bases line up with TRBD1. CDR1 and CDR2 from the germline V gene are LNHNV and YYDKDF (reference sequence). The CDR3 covers 15 residues. The trim removed 1 base at V and 1 base at J, leaving 1 base unmatched. The CDR3 sequence: CATSRGTGANTEAFF. The DNA of the CDR3 is TGTGCCACCAGCAGAGGGACAGGGGCGAACACTGAAGCTTTCTTT.

This clone was picked up one time. The CDR3 nucleotides are TGTGCCACCCTAGGACAGCCGAACACTGAAGCTTTCTTT. Amino acid sequence: CATLGQPNTEAFF. This chain uses TRBV6-5 with TRBJ1-1; D perhaps matches TRBD1 (6 bases). The V end was cut by 10 bases, the J end by 1 base, with 13 bases between. CDR1 MNHEY and CDR2 SVGAGI come from the germline V gene. This CDR3 contains 13 residues.

V is TRBV7-2 and J is TRBJ1-1; possible D gene TRBD1, 5 bases. V dropped 0 bases and J dropped 4 bases, with 12 bases sitting between them. The CDR3 is 15 amino acids. In germline, CDR1 is SGHTA, CDR2 FQGNSA. The CDR3 protein is CASSLASGGSTEAFF. The CDR3 coding sequence is TGTGCCAGCAGCTTAGCAAGCGGGGGGAGCACTGAAGCTTTCTTT.

The chain links TRBV29-1 to TRBJ2-1, with 10 bases that match TRBD1. Germline V CDR1 and CDR2: SQVTM, ANQGSEA. This CDR3 spans 15 amino acids. J was trimmed by 10 bases and V by 0 bases; bases with no gene match: 9. This CDR3 is CSVEDRDRGIGEQFF. Written as DNA, the CDR3 is TGCAGCGTTGAAGATCGGGACAGGGGAATAGGGGAGCAGTTCTTC.

This clone was picked up a small number of times. The V call is TRBV5-4, the J call TRBJ1-2; 9 bases fit TRBD1. This CDR3 spans 15 amino acids. The germline V gene has CDR1 SGHNT and CDR2 YYREEE (reference sequence). J was trimmed by 4 bases and V by 3 bases; bases with no gene match: 7. The CDR3 protein is CASSSPGQGIYGYTF. The CDR3 nucleotides are TGTGCCAGCAGCTCTCCGGGACAGGGAATCTATGGCTACACCTTC.